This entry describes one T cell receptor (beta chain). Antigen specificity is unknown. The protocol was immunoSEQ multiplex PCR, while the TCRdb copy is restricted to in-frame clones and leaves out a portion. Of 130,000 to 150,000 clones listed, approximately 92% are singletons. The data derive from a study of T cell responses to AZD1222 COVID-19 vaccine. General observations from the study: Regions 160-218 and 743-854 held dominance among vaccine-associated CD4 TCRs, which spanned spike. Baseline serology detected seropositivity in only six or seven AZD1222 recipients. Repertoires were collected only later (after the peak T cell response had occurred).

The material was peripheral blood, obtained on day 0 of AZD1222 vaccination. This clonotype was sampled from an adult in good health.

The CDR3 loop reads CATLSGRTEETQYF. The CDR3 nucleotides read TGTGCCACCCTTTCGGGACGGACAGAGGAGACCCAGTACTTC. The rearrangement links TRBV10-3 to TRBJ2-5; TRBD1 is a possible D gene (6 bases). Trimming took 10 bases from V and 5 from J, leaving 20 bases between them. The germline V gene has CDR1 ENHRY and CDR2 SYGVKD. CDR3 length equals 14 residues.